This T cell receptor beta chain was sequenced for a study of control samples from healthy donors and cancer patients. Using immunoSEQ multiplex PCR, the repertoire was profiled, and TCRdb retains in-frame clones only, with some absent. The repertoire includes fewer than 50,000 clones, approximately 94% of them detected once, and 0.65% to 0.9% sits in the top ten. The CDR3 covers 15 residues. CDR1 and CDR2 (germline): LGHNA, YNFKEQ. The V end lost 0 bases, the J end lost 4 bases, and 12 bases lay between the germline ends. Sequences were obtained from PBMCs. The rearrangement joins TRBV4-2 to TRBJ1-2, with D possibly matching TRBD1 (5 bases). The TCR originated in a man younger than 40 with colorectal cancer. The CDR3, as DNA: TGTGCCAGCAGCCAAGATAGTAGGGACCTCTATGGCTACACCTTC. Its protein is CASSQDSRDLYGYTF.